The sequence of this TCR beta chain was determined in a study of blood T cell repertoires in COVID-19. Study at large: Specimens from acute and convalescent COVID-19 originated in the United States, Italy and Spain.

Measured with immunoSEQ multiplex PCR; TCRdb has only the in-frame clones, and not every one. The table lists 150,000 to 200,000 clones, 86% of them singletons. Germline V gives CDR1 KGHSH, CDR2 LQKENI. The V and J ends lost 1 base and 4 bases, in that order; junction bases with no gene match: 4. There are 15 residues in the CDR3. V and J are TRBV18 and TRBJ2-1, with 7 bases aligning to TRBD1. The receptor was isolated from a woman at least 80 years old in a cohort sampled during active or convalescent COVID-19. Material: peripheral blood. As DNA, the CDR3 is TGTGCCAGCTCACCACTGACAGGGACATACAATGAGCAGTTCTTC. The encoded protein is CASSPLTGTYNEQFF. The whole variable domain, filled in from reference TRBV18 and TRBJ2-1, reads NAGVMQNPRHLVRRRGQEARLRCSPMKGHSHVYWYRQLPEEGLKFMVYLQKENIIDESGMPKERFSAEFPKEGPSILRIQQVVRGDSAAYFCASSPLTGTYNEQFFGPGTRLTVL.